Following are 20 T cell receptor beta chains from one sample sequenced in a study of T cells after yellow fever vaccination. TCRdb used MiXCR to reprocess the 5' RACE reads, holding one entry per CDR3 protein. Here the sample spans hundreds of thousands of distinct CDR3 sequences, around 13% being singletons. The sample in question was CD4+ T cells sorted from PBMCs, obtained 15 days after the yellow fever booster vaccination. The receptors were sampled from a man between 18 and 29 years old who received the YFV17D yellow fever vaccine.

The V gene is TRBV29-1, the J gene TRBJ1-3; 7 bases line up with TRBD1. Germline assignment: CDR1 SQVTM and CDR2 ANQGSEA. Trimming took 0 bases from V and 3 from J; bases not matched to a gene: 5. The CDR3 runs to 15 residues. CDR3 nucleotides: TGCAGCGTTGAAGATCATTGGGACAGTGGAAACACCATATATTTT. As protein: CSVEDHWDSGNTIYF.

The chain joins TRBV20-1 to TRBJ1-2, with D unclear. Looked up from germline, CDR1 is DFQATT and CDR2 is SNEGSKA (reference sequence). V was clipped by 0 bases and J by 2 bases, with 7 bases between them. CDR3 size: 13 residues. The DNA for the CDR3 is TGCAGTGCTAGAGATCTCAGAAACTATGGCTACACCTTC. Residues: CSARDLRNYGYTF.

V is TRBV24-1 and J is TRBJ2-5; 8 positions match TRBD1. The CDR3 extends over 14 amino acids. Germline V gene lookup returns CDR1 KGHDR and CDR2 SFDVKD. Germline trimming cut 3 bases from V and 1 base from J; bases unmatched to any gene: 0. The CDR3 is CATSDGTGQETQYF. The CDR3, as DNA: TGTGCCACCAGTGATGGGACAGGCCAAGAGACCCAGTACTTC.

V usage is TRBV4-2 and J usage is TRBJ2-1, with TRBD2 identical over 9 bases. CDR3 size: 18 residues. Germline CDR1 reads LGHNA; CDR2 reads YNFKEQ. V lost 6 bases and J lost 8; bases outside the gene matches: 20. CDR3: CASSRQPVGGGALDEQFF. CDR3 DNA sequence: TGTGCCAGCAGTCGGCAACCCGTCGGCGGGGGGGCCTTGGATGAGCAGTTCTTC.

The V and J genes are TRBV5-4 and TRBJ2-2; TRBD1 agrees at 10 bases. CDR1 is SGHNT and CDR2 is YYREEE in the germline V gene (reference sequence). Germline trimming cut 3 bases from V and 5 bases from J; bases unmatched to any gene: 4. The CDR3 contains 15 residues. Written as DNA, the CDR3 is TGTGCCAGCAGCTCGGGGGACAGGGGTACCGGGGAGCTGTTTTTT. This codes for CASSSGDRGTGELFF. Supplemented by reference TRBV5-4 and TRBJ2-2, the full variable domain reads ETGVTQSPTHLIKTRGQQVTLRCSSQSGHNTVSWYQQALGQGPQFIFQYYREEENGRGNFPPRFSGLQFPNYSSELNVNALELDDSALYLCASSSGDRGTGELFFGEGSRLTVL.

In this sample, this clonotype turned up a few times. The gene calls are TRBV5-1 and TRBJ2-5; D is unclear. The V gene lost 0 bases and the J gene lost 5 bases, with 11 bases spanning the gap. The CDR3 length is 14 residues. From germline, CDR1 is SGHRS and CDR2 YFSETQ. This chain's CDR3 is CASSLVGISETQYF. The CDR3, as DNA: TGCGCCAGCAGCTTGGTGGGGATCTCTGAGACCCAGTACTTC.

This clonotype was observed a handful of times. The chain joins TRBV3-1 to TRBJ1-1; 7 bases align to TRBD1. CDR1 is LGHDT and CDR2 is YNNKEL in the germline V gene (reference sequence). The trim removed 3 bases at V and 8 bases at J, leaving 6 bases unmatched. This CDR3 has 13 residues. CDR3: CASSHEGGYEAFF. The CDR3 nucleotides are TGTGCCAGCAGCCACGAAGGGGGCTACGAAGCTTTCTTT.

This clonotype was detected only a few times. The CDR3 DNA follows: TGTGCCAGCAGTTACTCCCCTAGCGGGGGGTCCAATGAGCAGTTCTTC. Its protein is CASSYSPSGGSNEQFF. V and J are TRBV6-2 or TRBV6-3 and TRBJ2-1; 11 bases fit TRBD2. The V gene's germline CDR1 is MNHEY and CDR2 SVGEGT. The CDR3 length is 16 residues. The trim removed 0 bases at V and 6 bases at J, leaving 4 bases unmatched.

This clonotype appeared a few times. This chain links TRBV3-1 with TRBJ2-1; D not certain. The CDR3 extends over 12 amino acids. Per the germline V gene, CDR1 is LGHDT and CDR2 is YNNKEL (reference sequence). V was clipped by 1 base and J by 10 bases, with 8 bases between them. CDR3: CASSQGNLEQFF. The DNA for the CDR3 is TGTGCCAGCAGCCAAGGGAACCTAGAGCAGTTCTTC.

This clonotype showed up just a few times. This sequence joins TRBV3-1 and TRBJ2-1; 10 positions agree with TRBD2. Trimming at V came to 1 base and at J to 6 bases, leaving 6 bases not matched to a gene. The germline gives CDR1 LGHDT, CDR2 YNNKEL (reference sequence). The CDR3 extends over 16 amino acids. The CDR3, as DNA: TGTGCCAGCAGCCAAGTACGTCTAGCGGGGGCCAATGAGCAGTTCTTC. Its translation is CASSQVRLAGANEQFF.

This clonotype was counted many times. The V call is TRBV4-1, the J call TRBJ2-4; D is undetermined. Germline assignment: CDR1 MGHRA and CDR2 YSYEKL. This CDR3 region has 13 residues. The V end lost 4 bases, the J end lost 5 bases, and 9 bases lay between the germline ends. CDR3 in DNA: TGCGCCAGCAGCCTCGACGACCAAAACATTCAGTACTTC. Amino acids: CASSLDDQNIQYF.

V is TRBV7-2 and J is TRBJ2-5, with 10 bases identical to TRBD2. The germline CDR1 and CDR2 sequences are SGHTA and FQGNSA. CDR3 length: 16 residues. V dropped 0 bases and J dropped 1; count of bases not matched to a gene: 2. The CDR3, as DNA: TGTGCCAGCAGCTTAGCGCAGCGGGGGGGCCAAGAGACCCAGTACTTC. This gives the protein CASSLAQRGGQETQYF.

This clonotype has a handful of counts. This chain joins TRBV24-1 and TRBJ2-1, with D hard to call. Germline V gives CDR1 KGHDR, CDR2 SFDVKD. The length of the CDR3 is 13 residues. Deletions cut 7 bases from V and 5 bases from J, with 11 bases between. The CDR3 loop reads CATSKDTDNEQFF. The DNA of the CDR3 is TGTGCCACCAGCAAGGATACCGACAATGAGCAGTTCTTC.

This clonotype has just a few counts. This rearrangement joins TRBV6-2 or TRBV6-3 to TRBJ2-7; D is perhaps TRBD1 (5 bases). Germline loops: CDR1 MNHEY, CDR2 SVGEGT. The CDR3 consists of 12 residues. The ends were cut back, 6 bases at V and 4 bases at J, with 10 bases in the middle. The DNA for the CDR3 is TGTGCCAGCAGCCAAGACAGATACGAGCAGTACGTC. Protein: CASSQDRYEQYV.

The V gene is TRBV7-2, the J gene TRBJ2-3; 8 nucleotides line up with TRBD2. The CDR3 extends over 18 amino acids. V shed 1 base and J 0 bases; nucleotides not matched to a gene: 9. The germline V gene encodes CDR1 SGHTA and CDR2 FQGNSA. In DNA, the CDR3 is TGTGCCAGCAGCTTAGGCGGGGGGCGATACCGTAGCACAGATACGCAGTATTTT. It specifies CASSLGGGRYRSTDTQYF.

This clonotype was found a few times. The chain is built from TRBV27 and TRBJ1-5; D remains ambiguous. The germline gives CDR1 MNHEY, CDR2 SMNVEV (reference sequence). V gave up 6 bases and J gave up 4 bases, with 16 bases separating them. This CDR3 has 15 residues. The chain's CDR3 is CASRPGVLGNQPQHF. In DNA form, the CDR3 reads TGTGCCAGCAGGCCCGGGGTTTTAGGGAATCAGCCCCAGCATTTT.

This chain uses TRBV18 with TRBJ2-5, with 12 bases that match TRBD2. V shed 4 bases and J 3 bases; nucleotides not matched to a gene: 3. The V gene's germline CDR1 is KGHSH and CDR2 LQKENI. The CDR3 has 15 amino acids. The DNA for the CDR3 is TGTGCCAGCTCACTACGACTAGCGGGGGAAGAGACCCAGTACTTC. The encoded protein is CASSLRLAGEETQYF.

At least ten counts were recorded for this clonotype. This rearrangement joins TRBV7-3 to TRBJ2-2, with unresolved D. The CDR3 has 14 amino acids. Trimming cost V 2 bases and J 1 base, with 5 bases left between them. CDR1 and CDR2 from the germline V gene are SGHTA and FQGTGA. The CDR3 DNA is TGTGCCAGCAGCTTACGACGGAACACCGGGGAGCTGTTTTTT. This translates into CASSLRRNTGELFF.

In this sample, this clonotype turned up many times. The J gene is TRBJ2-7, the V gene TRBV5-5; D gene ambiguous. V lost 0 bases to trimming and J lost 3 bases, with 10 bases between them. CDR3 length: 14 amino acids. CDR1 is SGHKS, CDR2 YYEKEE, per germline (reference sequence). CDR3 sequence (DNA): TGTGCCAGCAGCTTGGGGCAGAGAGACTACGAGCAGTACTTC. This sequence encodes CASSLGQRDYEQYF.

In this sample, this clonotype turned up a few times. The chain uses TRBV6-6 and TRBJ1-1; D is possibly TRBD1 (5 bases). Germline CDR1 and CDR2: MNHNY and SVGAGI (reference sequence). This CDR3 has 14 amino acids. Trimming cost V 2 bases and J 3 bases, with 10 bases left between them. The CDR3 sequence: CASSYGGGDTEAFF. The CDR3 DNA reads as TGTGCCAGCAGTTACGGGGGGGGAGACACTGAAGCTTTCTTT.